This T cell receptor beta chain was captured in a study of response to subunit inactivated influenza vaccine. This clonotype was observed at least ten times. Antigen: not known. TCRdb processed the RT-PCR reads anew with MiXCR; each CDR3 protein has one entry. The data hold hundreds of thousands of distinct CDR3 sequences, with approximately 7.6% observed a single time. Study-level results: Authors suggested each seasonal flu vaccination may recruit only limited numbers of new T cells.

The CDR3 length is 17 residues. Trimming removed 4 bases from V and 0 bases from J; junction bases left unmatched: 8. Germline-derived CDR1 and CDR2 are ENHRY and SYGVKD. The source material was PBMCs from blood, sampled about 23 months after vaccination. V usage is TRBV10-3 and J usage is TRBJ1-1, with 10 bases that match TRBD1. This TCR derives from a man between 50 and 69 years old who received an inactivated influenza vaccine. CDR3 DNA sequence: TGTGCCATCAGTGGCCGGGACAGGGGAAATTTGAACACTGAAGCTTTCTTT. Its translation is CAISGRDRGNLNTEAFF.